The rows below give T cell receptor beta chains drawn from one sample of a study of CD8+ T cells in alopecia areata. Clones were sequenced by immunoSEQ multiplex PCR, and TCRdb holds only the in-frame ones, with some missing. The sample has about 190,000 clones, around 60% seen once; the top ten hold over 10%. The material sequenced was CD8+ T cells sorted from blood, taken at week 24, from a patient treated with tofacitinib. The receptors stem from a human donor with alopecia areata. Both conserved end residues are part of each CDR3. The D gene is left open where the match is weak. The size of a clone is reported for some rows only, either as once, few or many, or as a class for expanded clones.

NA,TRBJ2-2,NA,TRBV9,TGTGCCAGCAGCGCCCCGGACAGGAACACCGGGGAGCTGTTTTTT,CASSAPDRNTGELFF
NA,TRBJ2-5,NA,TRBV6-5,TGTGCCAGCAGTTACGGCCAGGGTACAGAGACCCAGTACTTC,CASSYGQGTETQYF
NA,TRBJ2-7,NA,TRBV11-3,TGTGCCAGCAGCCTGCCTTTGTCCTACGAGCAGTACTTC,CASSLPLSYEQYF
NA,TRBJ2-2,NA,TRBV25-1,TGTGCCAGCAACCGCGGGGCCGGGGAGCTGTTTTTT,CASNRGAGELFF
NA,TRBJ1-2,NA,TRBV11-2,TGTGCCAGCACCCTAGCCTCACAGGGTCGGTATGGCTACACCTTC,CASTLASQGRYGYTF
TRBD2,TRBJ2-1,NA,TRBV4-1,TGCGCCAGCAGCCTCCCGCTGACTAGCGGGTCCAATGAGCAGTTCTTC,CASSLPLTSGSNEQFF
NA,TRBJ2-7,NA,TRBV6-1,TGTGCCAGCAGCCACTCCTACGAGCAGTACTTC,CASSHSYEQYF
NA,TRBJ1-2,few,TRBV7-9,TGTGCCAGCAGCTCCTTGGACGGTGATCCTGGCTACACCTTC,CASSSLDGDPGYTF
NA,TRBJ2-7,NA,TRBV11-2,TGTGCCAGCAGTTCCGGGAGTTACTACGAGCAGTACTTC,CASSSGSYYEQYF
NA,TRBJ2-7,few,TRBV5-6,TGTGCCAGCAGCAACTCCTACGAGCAGTACTTC,CASSNSYEQYF
NA,TRBJ1-2,NA,TRBV9,TGTGCCAGCCACCCAACTCCGGGCACTTTATATGGCTACACCTTC,CASHPTPGTLYGYTF
TRBD1,TRBJ1-2,NA,TRBV30,TGTGCCTGGAGTAGTGGGACAGGTTGGAAGCATGGCTACACCTTC,CAWSSGTGWKHGYTF
NA,TRBJ2-7,NA,TRBV27,TGTGCCAGCACTCCCTTTGGGTCAAGAGGGTCCTACGAGCAGTACTTC,CASTPFGSRGSYEQYF
TRBD1,TRBJ1-1,few,TRBV29-1,TGCAGCGTTGGGGGGACAGGGGGAACTGAAGCTTTCTTT,CSVGGTGGTEAFF
NA,TRBJ1-2,NA,TRBV4-2,TGTGCCAGCAGCCAAGCGGCGCGCTACACCTTC,CASSQAARYTF
NA,TRBJ2-1,few,TRBV4-1,TGCGCCAGCAGCCAAGGCGCTTGGGGGGAGCAGTTCTTC,CASSQGAWGEQFF
NA,TRBJ1-4,NA,TRBV30,TGTGCCTGGAGTTCCGGGGAATCACGGATGAATGAAAAACTGTTTTTT,CAWSSGESRMNEKLFF
NA,TRBJ2-7,NA,TRBV14,TGTGCCAGCAGCCAAGTCAGGGACTACGAGCAGTACTTC,CASSQVRDYEQYF
NA,TRBJ1-2,NA,TRBV12-5,TGTGCTAGTGGTTTGGTACCCACGGAGGGGAACTATGGCTACACCTTC,CASGLVPTEGNYGYTF
TRBD2,TRBJ2-5,few,TRBV13,TGTGCCAGCACCACGGGGGAGGGGATTGGAGAGACCCAGTACTTC,CASTTGEGIGETQYF
NA,TRBJ2-5,NA,TRBV2,TGTGCCAGCAGGAGGGGCTGGGGACCCCAAGAGACCCAGTACTTC,CASRRGWGPQETQYF
NA,TRBJ2-6,few,TRBV27,TGTGCCAGCGGGGGTGGCTCTGGGGCCAACGTCCTGACTTTC,CASGGGSGANVLTF
NA,TRBJ2-1,few,TRBV5-6,TGTGCCAGCAGCTTTGCCCAGGGTCAGTTCTTC,CASSFAQGQFF
NA,TRBJ1-5,NA,TRBV30,TGTGCCTGGAGTGTAGGTGACAATCAGCCCCAGCATTTT,CAWSVGDNQPQHF
NA,TRBJ1-1,NA,TRBV27,TGTGCCAGCAGTTTGATCGGCAGGGCCGGGGACACTGAAGCTTTCTTT,CASSLIGRAGDTEAFF
TRBD1,TRBJ1-2,NA,TRBV5-1,TGCGCCAGCAGCCCGCGGGACAGGGGAGCCTACTATGGCTACACCTTC,CASSPRDRGAYYGYTF
NA,TRBJ2-1,few,TRBV19,TGTGCCAGCAGCCCTCGAGGGGGGGGCAAGTGGGAGCAGTTCTTC,CASSPRGGGKWEQFF
NA,TRBJ1-1,NA,TRBV6-6,TGTGCCAGCAGTCAGGGAGAAGCTTTCTTT,CASSQGEAFF
NA,TRBJ2-3,NA,TRBV29-1,TGCAGCGTTGAAGGGGGGGCGGAATATACGCAGTATTTT,CSVEGGAEYTQYF
TRBD1,TRBJ2-5,NA,TRBV5-1,TGCGCCAGCAGCTTGGCCGAAAGGACAGGGGTGTCCCGAGAAGAGACCCAGTACTTC,CASSLAERTGVSREETQYF
NA,TRBJ2-5,NA,TRBV23-1,TGCGCCAGCAGTGAGGATGAGAGGGGCCAAGAGACCCAGTACTTC,CASSEDERGQETQYF
NA,TRBJ2-7,NA,TRBV5-6,TGTGCCAGCAGCTTGATGGGAGCAGGGGCCTACGAGCAGTACTTC,CASSLMGAGAYEQYF
NA,TRBJ2-1,NA,TRBV4-1,TGCGCCAGCAGCCAACCCATGGGGGGCAATGAGCAGTTCTTC,CASSQPMGGNEQFF
NA,TRBJ2-5,NA,TRBV29-1,TGCAGCGTTGAACGTCAAGGCAGCCTAGTCCAAGAGACCCAGTACTTC,CSVERQGSLVQETQYF
NA,TRBJ2-7,few,TRBV5-6,TGTGCCAGCAGCTCCGGACAGAGCTACGAGCAGTACTTC,CASSSGQSYEQYF